The text below deals with one T cell receptor beta chain. This sample was taken from a study of blood T cell repertoires in COVID-19. Across the study: Both acute and convalescent COVID-19 samples were obtained from the United States, Italy and Spain. From T cells, B-cell-depleted T cells, or PBMCs came the material, which was cDNA or gDNA.

Germline CDR1 and CDR2: SGHTA and FQGNSA. Trimming removed 1 base at V and 0 bases at J, with 16 bases between. The CDR3 sequence is 17 residues long. In the authors' methods: Amplification of reference gene primers was used by the study to estimate nucleated cell counts. Data came from immunoSEQ multiplex PCR; TCRdb stores just in-frame clones and leaves some out. Clone size and the V and J calls come from that table; the DNA yielded D and trimming. The repertoire holds fewer than 300,000 clones, with approximately 91% as singletons. The chain links TRBV7-2 to TRBJ2-7, with D possibly matching TRBD2 (6 bases). The clonotype originates from a woman between 25 and 40 years old with COVID-19, enrolled during active disease. The sequenced sample consisted of peripheral blood. CDR3 nucleotides: TGTGCCAGCAGCTTAGATTGGGATTCGGGAGTCTCCTACGAGCAGTACTTC. Translated: CASSLDWDSGVSYEQYF.